These 23 T cell receptor beta chains came from one sample sequenced in a study of cytomegalovirus exposure and HLA in healthy donors. 13 Jbeta primers and 60 Vbeta primers were used for the PCR. Sequenced by immunoSEQ multiplex PCR; TCRdb stores in-frame clones only, minus some. There are some 170,000 clones in the sample; 65% to 80% occur only once, and 4.5% to 5% lies in the top ten. Sequences were obtained from PBMCs. These receptors were collected from a man younger than 35 in good health and CMV-seropositive.

The chain has TRBV5-4 and TRBJ2-1, with TRBD2 matching over 8 bases. The CDR3 totals 13 residues. Per the germline V gene, CDR1 is SGHNT and CDR2 is YYREEE (reference sequence). With 4 bases clipped from V and 9 bases from J, the junction kept 6 bases outside the gene matches. CDR3 sequence: CASSAGLAVEQFF. The DNA for the CDR3 is TGTGCCAGCAGCGCAGGACTAGCTGTTGAGCAGTTCTTC.

This clone occurred a few times. The chain links TRBV5-5 to TRBJ2-2; the D is unclear. Germline V gene sequence: CDR1 SGHKS, CDR2 YYEKEE (reference sequence). Trimming removed 0 bases at V and 8 bases at J, with 8 bases between. CDR3 length: 13 residues. The CDR3 protein is CASSLGGLGELFF. CDR3 sequence (DNA): TGTGCCAGCAGCTTGGGAGGTCTGGGGGAGCTGTTTTTT. The full variable domain, in which reference TRBV5-5 and TRBJ2-2 provide the parts outside the CDR3, is DAGVTQSPTHLIKTRGQQVTLRCSPISGHKSVSWYQQVLGQGPQFIFQYYEKEERGRGNFPDRFSARQFPNYSSELNVNALLLGDSALYLCASSLGGLGELFFGEGSRLTVL.

This clone was detected a few times. The chain is built from TRBV15 and TRBJ2-3, with 8 bases identical to TRBD2. The CDR3 loop spans 16 amino acids. Germline V gene data show CDR1 as LNHNV and CDR2 as YYDKDF (reference sequence). V lost 4 bases, J lost 4 bases, and 10 bases stayed unmatched. This chain's CDR3 is CATSKPLSGGPDTQYF. CDR3 DNA sequence: TGTGCCACCAGCAAGCCCCTCAGCGGGGGCCCAGATACGCAGTATTTT.

The chain carries TRBV25-1 and TRBJ2-3; unclear D gene. CDR3 length equals 13 residues. V lost 3 bases, J lost 5 bases, and 9 bases lay in between. Germline assignment: CDR1 MGHDK and CDR2 SYGVNS. DNA for the CDR3: TGTGCCAGCAGTGAGAATACCGGAGATACGCAGTATTTT. Translated: CASSENTGDTQYF.

This chain connects TRBV4-2 to TRBJ2-5, with 10 bases aligning to TRBD2. In germline, CDR1 is LGHNA, CDR2 YNFKEQ. The ends lost 3 bases at V and 2 bases at J; junction bases unmatched: 6. The CDR3 is 16 residues long. Here the CDR3 DNA reads TGTGCCAGCAGCCAGATGAGCGGGGGGGGACAAGAGACCCAGTACTTC. Translating gives CASSQMSGGGQETQYF.

V is TRBV5-4 and J is TRBJ1-1; 7 nucleotides match TRBD1. Germline CDR1 is SGHNT and CDR2 is YYREEE (reference sequence). After removal of 3 bases from V and 3 bases from J, the junction contained 5 bases not matched to a gene. This CDR3 comprises 14 residues. As DNA, the CDR3 is TGTGCCAGCAGCTGGGACAGAGGGGACACTGAAGCTTTCTTT. Its translation: CASSWDRGDTEAFF.

In this sample, this clone turned up a few times. The chain couples TRBV10-2 to TRBJ2-5, with D possibly being TRBD2 (6 bases). The length of the CDR3 is 12 residues. Germline V gives CDR1 WSHSY, CDR2 SAAADI. The V gene lost 7 bases and the J gene lost 4 bases, with 10 bases spanning the gap. The DNA of the CDR3 is TGCGCCAGCACGATGGGAGGAGAGACCCAGTACTTC. Translated: CASTMGGETQYF.

This chain connects TRBV4-2 to TRBJ1-6; 10 bases are a match to TRBD1. J gave up 0 bases and V 0 bases, and 5 bases lay outside the gene matches. The germline V gene encodes CDR1 LGHNA and CDR2 YNFKEQ. The CDR3 extends over 19 amino acids. CDR3 nucleotide sequence: TGTGCCAGCAGCCAAGACGGGACAGGGGAAAGCTCCTATAATTCACCCCTCCACTTT. Protein sequence: CASSQDGTGESSYNSPLHF.

This clone showed up just a few times. This chain uses TRBV28 with TRBJ1-1; D unresolved. The CDR3 loop spans 16 amino acids. The germline V and J ends were trimmed by 3 bases and 3 bases, with 17 bases remaining between them. CDR1 is MDHEN and CDR2 is SYDVKM in the germline V gene. The CDR3, as DNA: TGTGCCAGCAGTTTCGCCTCGACCAGCGGAGACACTGAAGCTTTCTTT. Translated, it gives CASSFASTSGDTEAFF.

The CDR3 DNA follows: TGTGCCAGCTTGACAGGGGATTCGATAGACTATGGCTACACCTTC. This codes for CASLTGDSIDYGYTF. The chain links TRBV10-3 to TRBJ1-2; 8 nucleotides line up with TRBD1. The CDR3 has 15 amino acids. Looked up from germline, CDR1 is ENHRY and CDR2 is SYGVKD. Trimming took 10 bases from V and 3 from J; bases not matched to a gene: 13.

The count of this clone is one. This chain joins TRBV29-1 and TRBJ2-5, with 9 bases lining up with TRBD1. This CDR3 comprises 16 residues. V lost 0 bases and J lost 9; bases outside the gene matches: 14. Germline values: CDR1 SQVTM, CDR2 ANQGSEA. The CDR3: CSVEEGDRAPFSAQYF. The DNA for the CDR3 is TGCAGCGTTGAAGAAGGGGACAGGGCACCTTTTAGTGCCCAGTACTTC.

Only a few counts were recorded for this clone. The V call is TRBV5-4, the J call TRBJ2-1; 9 nucleotides line up with TRBD2. Per germline, CDR1 SGHNT and CDR2 YYREEE (reference sequence). The CDR3 sequence is 15 residues long. Losses at the gene ends were 0 bases for V and 6 bases for J; bases not matched to a gene: 4. The CDR3: CASSLVGGRGNEQFF. In DNA form, the CDR3 reads TGTGCCAGCAGCTTGGTCGGCGGGAGGGGCAATGAGCAGTTCTTC.

This clone has only a few counts. The chain combines TRBV18 with TRBJ1-1; 8 bases match TRBD1. CDR1 KGHSH and CDR2 LQKENI come from the germline V gene. Trimming at V came to 4 bases and at J to 4 bases, leaving 14 bases not matched to a gene. The CDR3 is 17 residues long. CDR3 region: CASSLKETGDLGTEAFF. In DNA, the CDR3 is TGTGCCAGCTCACTAAAGGAGACAGGGGACTTGGGCACTGAAGCTTTCTTT.

The rearrangement uses TRBV7-6 and TRBJ2-3, with D hard to call. Trimming shortened V by 1 base and J by 2 bases, and 10 bases separated the two germline ends. Per the germline V gene, CDR1 is SGHVS and CDR2 is FNYEAQ. The CDR3 has 15 residues. CDR3 DNA: TGTGCCAGCAGCTTAGACTCCTCCCCCACAGATACGCAGTATTTT. Translation gives CASSLDSSPTDTQYF.

V gene TRBV5-3 combines with J gene TRBJ1-3, with D hard to call. TRBV5-3 is an open reading frame whose function is uncertain. The V end was cut by 3 bases, the J end by 0 bases, with 19 bases between. The CDR3 is 18 residues long. CDR3 region: CARSSLPPGYISGNTIYF. DNA of the CDR3: TGTGCCAGAAGCTCACTTCCCCCAGGCTACATCTCTGGAAACACCATATATTTT.

The rearrangement joins TRBV10-2 to TRBJ2-1, with TRBD2 as a possible D gene (6 bases). CDR1 is WSHSY and CDR2 is SAAADI in the germline V gene. The CDR3 is made up of 14 amino acids. In nucleotides, the CDR3 is TGCGCTACGGGGCTGGGGGGAGGTATAGATGAGCAGTTCTTC. Its translation is CATGLGGGIDEQFF.

V is TRBV2 and J is TRBJ2-1; 7 bases line up with TRBD2. The junction had 12 bases not matched to a gene; V was cut back by 11 bases and J by 2 bases. The CDR3 is 15 residues long. Germline CDR1 is SNHLY and CDR2 is FYNNEI. Here the CDR3 reads CARRPAGPAYNEQFF. For the CDR3, the DNA is TGTGCCCGTCGGCCAGCGGGACCGGCCTACAATGAGCAGTTCTTC. Supplemented by reference TRBV2 and TRBJ2-1, the full variable domain reads EPEVTQTPSHQVTQMGQEVILRCVPISNHLYFYWYRQILGQKVEFLVSFYNNEISEKSEIFDDQFSVERPDGSNFTLKIRSTKLEDSAMYFCARRPAGPAYNEQFFGPGTRLTVL.

This clone has a handful of counts. The chain couples TRBV11-3 to TRBJ2-5; 8 bases match TRBD2. CDR1 and CDR2 (germline): SGHNT, YENEEA. This CDR3 has 17 residues. The trim removed 1 base at V and 1 base at J, leaving 8 bases unmatched. Written as DNA, the CDR3 is TGTGCCAGCAGCTTAGGGGTTACGGGGGGGTTCCAAGAGACCCAGTACTTC. Encoded protein: CASSLGVTGGFQETQYF. Full variable domain (remainder filled in from reference TRBV11-3 and TRBJ2-5): EAGVVQSPRYKIIEKKQPVAFWCNPISGHNTLYWYLQNLGQGPELLIRYENEEAVDDSQLPKDRFSAERLKGVDSTLKIQPAELGDSAVYLCASSLGVTGGFQETQYFGPGTRLLVL.

J is TRBJ2-5 and V is TRBV4-1, with 11 bases aligning to TRBD1. Looked up from germline, CDR1 is MGHRA and CDR2 is YSYEKL. This CDR3 spans 16 amino acids. Unmatched junction bases numbered 7, after V lost 0 bases and J lost 7 bases. The CDR3 is CASSQEGTGGSGTQYF. DNA of the CDR3: TGCGCCAGCAGCCAAGAGGGGACAGGGGGGTCTGGGACCCAGTACTTC.

The chain carries TRBV30 and TRBJ1-2; the D gene is possibly TRBD1 (6 bases). V lost 0 bases to trimming and J lost 5 bases, with 13 bases between them. The germline CDR1 and CDR2 sequences are GTSNPN and SVGIG (reference sequence). This CDR3 has 14 amino acids. CDR3 amino acids: CAWSVKGHQYGYTF. In DNA form, the CDR3 reads TGTGCCTGGAGTGTTAAGGGACACCAATATGGCTACACCTTC.

This clone was counted once. DNA for the CDR3: TGTGCCAGTAGACAGGACAGGGGGAATGAAAAACTGTTTTTT. Translation: CASRQDRGNEKLFF. J is TRBJ1-4 and V is TRBV19; the match to TRBD1 covers 10 bases. Trimming cost V 6 bases and J 5 bases; bases outside gene matches: 3. CDR3 length equals 14 residues. CDR1 LNHDA and CDR2 SQIVND come from the germline V gene (reference sequence).

The DNA of the CDR3 is TGTGCCATCAGCGGGACTAGCGGCACAGATACGCAGTATTTT. Translation gives CAISGTSGTDTQYF. This rearrangement joins TRBV10-3 to TRBJ2-3, with 10 bases matching TRBD2. CDR3 length equals 14 residues. Per the germline V gene, CDR1 is ENHRY and CDR2 is SYGVKD. Germline trimming cut 6 bases from V and 1 base from J; bases unmatched to any gene: 1.

The chain combines TRBV30 with TRBJ1-1; unclear D gene. The CDR3 runs 14 residues. Trimming removed 4 bases from V and 0 bases from J, with 12 bases in between. Germline assignment: CDR1 GTSNPN and CDR2 SVGIG (reference sequence). The CDR3 spells CAWTWLGMNTEAFF. CDR3 nucleotides: TGTGCCTGGACGTGGCTAGGTATGAACACTGAAGCTTTCTTT.